This entry lists 18 T cell receptor beta chains sequenced from one sample in a study of T cells in Graves' hyperthyroidism and ophthalmopathy. RNA transcripts served as the template for amplifying TCR beta CDR3 regions. The HTBI primer set served for first-round RT-PCR of the TCR CDR3. TCRdb re-called the multiplex PCR reads through MiXCR, storing one row per CDR3 protein. The sample shows 690,000 or so distinct CDR3 sequences, about 19% of them seen only once. Sequenced material: blood. These receptors were collected from a woman aged 45-65 years with Graves' hyperthyroidism that later progressed to Graves' ophthalmopathy.

This chain links TRBV27 with TRBJ1-1; tentatively, D is TRBD1 (5 bases). Trimming took 9 bases from V and 2 from J, leaving 19 bases between them. Germline values: CDR1 MNHEY, CDR2 SMNVEV (reference sequence). This CDR3 has 15 amino acids. The CDR3 DNA reads TGTGCCAGTCGAGAGGCCAGGGACCGAAACACTGAAGCTTTCTTT. It translates to CASREARDRNTEAFF.

For this clonotype: A much bigger clone sits one base away, suggesting this may be a read error. The V and J genes are TRBV12-3 or TRBV12-4 and TRBJ2-3; D ambiguous. The ends were cut back, 6 bases at V and 0 bases at J, with 16 bases in the middle. The CDR3 is made up of 16 amino acids. CDR3 amino acids: CASSPGVAASTDTQYF. CDR3 in DNA: TGTGCCAGCAGCCCTGGGGTGGCTGCTAGCACAGATACGCAGTATTTT.

This clonotype appeared once. An end of the junction does not agree with germline; a read error may underlie this. V usage is TRBV9 and J usage is TRBJ2-1; a weak D match, TRBD2 (6 bases). CDR1 and CDR2 (germline): SGDLS, YYNGEE. CDR3 length: 16 residues. The CDR3 is CASSPTGTGSTREQLF. The CDR3 DNA reads TGTGCCAGCAGCCCGACCGGGACTGGCTCAACAAGAGAGCAGCTCTTC.

The V call is TRBV20-1, the J call TRBJ2-1; 8 bases fit TRBD2. CDR1 is DFQATT, CDR2 SNEGSKA, per germline (reference sequence). The CDR3 runs 13 residues. V gave up 3 bases and J gave up 4 bases; unmatched junction bases: 2. The CDR3 DNA follows: TGCAGTGCTAGGACTAGCGCGTACAATGAGCAGTTCTTC. Translated: CSARTSAYNEQFF.

This clonotype has at least ten counts. The chain joins TRBV3-1 to TRBJ2-3; D is unresolved. This CDR3 is built from 13 residues. Germline V gives CDR1 LGHDT, CDR2 YNNKEL (reference sequence). Trimming pared 4 bases from V and 2 bases from J, leaving 7 bases between. CDR3 region: CASSPFYTDTQYF. CDR3 DNA sequence: TGTGCCAGCAGCCCTTTCTACACAGATACGCAGTATTTT.

This clonotype was found many times. V and J are TRBV6-1 and TRBJ1-1; perhaps TRBD1 as D (6 bases). This CDR3 spans 13 amino acids. Germline V gene data show CDR1 as MNHNS and CDR2 as SASEGT. V lost 5 bases, J lost 8 bases, and 15 bases lay in between. Here the CDR3 DNA reads TGTGCCAGCAGTCCACAGGGAATGTACGAAGCTTTCTTT. Its translation: CASSPQGMYEAFF.

In its sample, this clonotype was seen many times. The chain couples TRBV12-3 or TRBV12-4 to TRBJ1-5; TRBD1 might be the D (5 bases). This CDR3 has 16 residues. Trimming shortened V by 5 bases and J by 3 bases, and 17 bases separated the two germline ends. The CDR3 reads CASSGPSGTLNQPQHF. The CDR3 bases are TGTGCCAGCAGTGGACCCTCGGGGACCCTCAATCAGCCCCAGCATTTT.

This clonotype occurred many times. The chain links TRBV18 to TRBJ2-5; 7 positions match TRBD2. Trimming at V came to 2 bases and at J to 5 bases, leaving 14 bases not matched to a gene. Germline values: CDR1 KGHSH, CDR2 LQKENI. There are 17 residues in the CDR3. CDR3 amino acids: CASSPESRTREKETQYF. The CDR3 nucleotides are TGTGCCAGCTCACCAGAATCACGGACTAGGGAAAAGGAGACCCAGTACTTC.

Details on this clonotype: A single base separates this from a much larger clone, so it may be a read error. The chain couples TRBV11-2 to TRBJ2-7; TRBD2 is a possible D gene (7 bases). This CDR3 has 15 residues. Germline-derived CDR1 and CDR2 are SGHAT and FQNNGV. V gave up 4 bases and J gave up 6 bases, with 19 bases separating them. In nucleotides, the CDR3 is TGTGCCAGCAGCTCAAGGCGGGGGCCTACCTGCGAGCAGTACTTC. Protein: CASSSRRGPTCEQYF.

This clonotype was detected only a few times. This chain uses TRBV6-1 with TRBJ1-1; D gene ambiguous. The CDR3 sequence is 15 residues long. The V end was cut by 3 bases, the J end by 0 bases, with 11 bases between. The V gene's germline CDR1 is MNHNS and CDR2 SASEGT. The CDR3 DNA sequence: TGTGCCAGCAGTGACACGGCGGGGTTGAACACTGAAGCTTTCTTT. Protein: CASSDTAGLNTEAFF.

This clonotype appeared many times. This sequence joins TRBV12-3 or TRBV12-4 and TRBJ1-1, with 9 bases lining up with TRBD1. The ends lost 0 bases at V and 0 bases at J; junction bases unmatched: 11. There are 19 residues in the CDR3. The CDR3, as DNA: TGTGCCAGCAGTTTAGCGCGCAGGACAGGGGTTAGAATGAACACTGAAGCTTTCTTT. Translated: CASSLARRTGVRMNTEAFF.

The rearrangement joins TRBV2 to TRBJ2-1; the D gene is possibly TRBD1 (6 bases). V dropped 7 bases and J dropped 9 bases, with 10 bases sitting between them. The CDR3 contains 11 residues. The germline CDR1 and CDR2 sequences are SNHLY and FYNNEI. CDR3 in DNA: TGTGCCAGCACAGGGGAAGTTGAGCAGTTCTTC. This encodes CASTGEVEQFF.

This clonotype was found many times. This chain connects TRBV3-1 to TRBJ2-7; D is uncertain. V gave up 0 bases and J gave up 0 bases, with 9 bases separating them. This CDR3 has 15 amino acids. Germline CDR1 and CDR2: LGHDT and YNNKEL (reference sequence). In nucleotides, the CDR3 is TGTGCCAGCAGCCAAGACTACGGCAGCTCCTACGAGCAGTACTTC. The encoded protein is CASSQDYGSSYEQYF.

At least ten counts were recorded for this clonotype. The chain joins TRBV27 to TRBJ1-1; 9 bases are a match to TRBD1. The junction had 10 bases not matched to a gene; V was cut back by 5 bases and J by 0 bases. Germline V gene lookup returns CDR1 MNHEY and CDR2 SMNVEV (reference sequence). CDR3 length: 17 amino acids. CDR3 region: CASSIPGQGHMNTEAFF. For the CDR3, the DNA is TGTGCCAGCAGTATACCGGGACAGGGTCACATGAACACTGAAGCTTTCTTT.

This clonotype was counted ten times or more. This rearrangement joins TRBV3-1 to TRBJ1-1; the D is unclear. The V and J ends lost 4 bases and 1 base respectively, with 13 bases between them. The CDR3 is made up of 15 amino acids. Germline V gene sequence: CDR1 LGHDT, CDR2 YNNKEL (reference sequence). CDR3 amino acids: CASSLTPNSNTEAFF. For the CDR3, the DNA is TGTGCCAGCAGCCTGACACCAAACTCGAACACTGAAGCTTTCTTT.

In the case of this clonotype: The junction does not match germline at one end; this may be a read error. The V and J genes are TRBV7-2 and TRBJ2-5, with 10 bases fitting TRBD2. Germline loops: CDR1 SGHTA, CDR2 FQGNSA. This CDR3 is built from 13 residues. The CDR3 reads CASSASGSEIQYF. CDR3 coding DNA: TGTGCCAGCAGCGCTAGCGGGAGTGAGATCCAGTACTTC.

J is TRBJ2-1 and V is TRBV20-1, with a weak D call TRBD2 (5 bases). The CDR3 sequence is 13 residues long. V gave up 0 bases and J gave up 6 bases, with 9 bases separating them. Per germline, CDR1 DFQATT and CDR2 SNEGSKA (reference sequence). DNA of the CDR3: TGCAGTGCTAGAGATAGACTATCCAATGAGCAGTTCTTC. Protein sequence: CSARDRLSNEQFF.

This clonotype occurred a few times. The chain is built from TRBV10-1 and TRBJ1-6; D remains unclear. The CDR3 sequence is 15 residues long. Trimming shortened V by 6 bases and J by 5 bases, and 14 bases separated the two germline ends. Germline V CDR1 and CDR2: WNHNN, SYGVQD (reference sequence). CDR3 nucleotide sequence: TGCGCCAGCAGGGCCAACGAGGCGGATAATTCACCCCTCCACTTT. It yields the protein CASRANEADNSPLHF.